Listed below are T cell receptor beta chains from one sample, sequenced in a study of cytomegalovirus exposure and HLA in healthy donors. Clones were read by immunoSEQ multiplex PCR, and TCRdb kept only the in-frame ones, dropping some. The sample includes roughly 80,000 clones, roughly 80% seen only once; the top ten take roughly 7.1%. Sequences were obtained from PBMCs. Source of these receptors: a woman aged 40 to 50 in good health and CMV-seronegative. The CDR3 runs from the conserved cysteine through the conserved F or W. A D gene is named only where the DNA matches it firmly. Expanded clones are given a class, and other clones once, few, many or no size at all.

NA | TRBJ1-2 | TRBV5-4 | TRBD1 | CASGTLQGAKGYTF | TGTGCCAGCGGCACTTTACAGGGGGCGAAGGGCTACACCTTC
NA | TRBJ2-7 | TRBV10-1 | NA | CASSDPTEPYEQYF | TGCGCCAGCAGTGACCCGACAGAACCCTACGAGCAGTACTTC
NA | TRBJ2-2 | TRBV7-2 | NA | CASSLDPPPGELFF | TGTGCCAGCAGCTTAGATCCTCCCCCCGGGGAGCTGTTTTTT
NA | TRBJ2-5 | TRBV29-1 | NA | CSSQGGQETQYF | TGCAGCTCGCAAGGAGGCCAAGAGACCCAGTACTTC
NA | TRBJ2-3 | TRBV9 | NA | CASSVAGVVTDTQYF | TGTGCCAGCAGCGTAGCGGGAGTAGTGACAGATACGCAGTATTTT
NA | TRBJ1-1 | TRBV25-1 | NA | CASSARGNTEAFF | TGTGCCAGCAGTGCCAGGGGGAACACTGAAGCTTTCTTT
NA | TRBJ2-5 | TRBV5-1 | NA | CASSLGRGSQETQYF | TGCGCCAGCAGCTTGGGGAGGGGCTCCCAAGAGACCCAGTACTTC
NA | TRBJ1-2 | TRBV10-2 | NA | CASSESGIGSGEYGYTF | TGCGCCAGCAGTGAGTCCGGGATTGGGTCAGGGGAGTATGGCTACACCTTC
NA | TRBJ2-4 | TRBV4-2 | NA | CASSQDHGGNIQYF | TGTGCCAGCAGCCAGGACCACGGGGGAAACATTCAGTACTTC
NA | TRBJ1-2 | TRBV7-3 | NA | CASSQGEGQGDPLFGYTF | TGTGCCAGCAGCCAAGGGGAGGGACAAGGGGATCCTCTATTTGGCTACACCTTC
few | TRBJ1-5 | TRBV4-2 | TRBD1 | CASSQDFDRGNQPQHF | TGTGCCAGCAGCCAAGATTTCGACAGGGGCAATCAGCCCCAGCATTTT
NA | TRBJ1-3 | TRBV7-2 | NA | CASSKGHLDSGNTIYF | TGTGCCAGCAGCAAGGGGCATTTGGACTCTGGAAACACCATATATTTT
NA | TRBJ2-7 | TRBV15 | TRBD2 | CATSRDLGLGYSYEQYF | TGTGCCACCAGCAGGGACCTCGGACTAGGCTACTCCTACGAGCAGTACTTC
NA | TRBJ1-2 | TRBV18 | TRBD1 | CASSPDRQGYYGYTF | TGTGCCAGCTCACCGGATCGACAGGGATACTATGGCTACACCTTC
NA | TRBJ2-7 | TRBV5-1 | TRBD2 | CASSQELAGDYEQYF | TGCGCCAGCAGCCAAGAACTAGCGGGGGACTACGAGCAGTACTTC
NA | TRBJ2-1 | TRBV29-1 | TRBD2 | CSVHPGLAYNEQFF | TGCAGCGTGCATCCGGGACTAGCTTACAATGAGCAGTTCTTC
once | TRBJ2-5 | TRBV7-2 | TRBD1 | CASSRGTGRQETQYF | TGTGCCAGCAGCCGGGGGACAGGGCGGCAAGAGACCCAGTACTTC
NA | TRBJ2-7 | TRBV11-3 | TRBD2 | CASSPGLAYEQYF | TGTGCCAGCAGCCCAGGACTAGCCTACGAGCAGTACTTC